Following are 13 T cell receptor beta chains from one sample sequenced in a study of OX40 agonist ivuxolimab in advanced cancers. Produced via immunoSEQ multiplex PCR; TCRdb's table is partial and in-frame only. This sample has tens of thousands of clones, with about 93% found just once. Specimen: CD4+ or CD8+ T cells sorted from blood, collected in a trial of the OX40 agonist ivuxolimab. Source of these receptors: an adult with an advanced solid tumor such as melanoma, head and neck, liver or kidney cancer.

The chain carries TRBV19 and TRBJ1-1; no clear D. Trimming cost V 3 bases and J 6 bases, with 5 bases left between them. The CDR3 is 11 amino acids. The germline V gene has CDR1 LNHDA and CDR2 SQIVND (reference sequence). This CDR3 is CASSMRAEAFF. The CDR3 nucleotides read TGTGCCAGTAGTATGAGGGCTGAAGCTTTCTTT.

The chain joins TRBV2 to TRBJ2-7, with TRBD1 identical over 8 bases. Germline-derived CDR1 and CDR2 are SNHLY and FYNNEI. The CDR3 has 16 amino acids. J lost 3 bases, V lost 7 bases, and 14 bases had no gene match. CDR3 in amino acids: CASTRRGAGGNYEQYF. The CDR3 nucleotides read TGTGCCAGCACCCGAAGGGGTGCAGGGGGCAACTACGAGCAGTACTTC.

The chain combines TRBV4-1 with TRBJ2-7; 10 nucleotides align to TRBD1. The CDR3 is 15 amino acids. Trimming cost V 4 bases and J 3 bases; bases outside gene matches: 6. Germline V gives CDR1 MGHRA, CDR2 YSYEKL. The CDR3 DNA follows: TGCGCCAGCAGCCGGGGACAGGGGCCCGTCTACGAGCAGTACTTC. It codes for CASSRGQGPVYEQYF.

The rearrangement uses TRBV5-1 and TRBJ2-5, with 10 positions matching TRBD2. CDR1 is SGHRS and CDR2 is YFSETQ in the germline V gene. The CDR3 sequence is 15 residues long. V shed 0 bases, J shed 5 bases, and the junction held 4 bases outside the gene matches. Here the CDR3 reads CASSLGAGGPETQYF. The CDR3 coding sequence is TGCGCCAGCAGCTTGGGAGCGGGAGGGCCCGAGACCCAGTACTTC.

V and J are TRBV28 and TRBJ1-1; D gene uncertain. V lost 1 base and J lost 6, with 9 bases in between. This CDR3 is built from 13 residues. Germline V gene data show CDR1 as MDHEN and CDR2 as SYDVKM. The CDR3 loop is CASSLYGPPEAFF. DNA for the CDR3: TGTGCCAGCAGTTTATACGGGCCCCCTGAAGCTTTCTTT.

The chain is built from TRBV27 and TRBJ2-3; 8 bases are a match to TRBD2. The CDR3 is 15 residues long. V gave up 4 bases and J gave up 5 bases; unmatched junction bases: 8. Germline CDR1 is MNHEY and CDR2 is SMNVEV (reference sequence). The DNA of the CDR3 is TGTGCCAGCAGTTCCGGGACTAGTATTGAAGATACGCAGTATTTT. This translates into CASSSGTSIEDTQYF.

The V call is TRBV29-1, the J call TRBJ2-3, with TRBD1 identical over 7 bases. V trimming: 6 bases; J trimming: 1 base; junction bases outside the gene matches: 7. Germline CDR1 is SQVTM and CDR2 is ANQGSEA. This CDR3 has 14 residues. The CDR3 coding sequence is TGCAGCGTCGCAGGGGGTCCTGGCACAGATACGCAGTATTTT. This translates into CSVAGGPGTDTQYF.

The chain recombines TRBV7-2 with TRBJ1-4; D possibly corresponds to TRBD1 (6 bases). CDR1 SGHTA and CDR2 FQGNSA come from the germline V gene. The CDR3 spans 15 residues. V dropped 4 bases and J dropped 7 bases, with 16 bases sitting between them. Written as DNA, the CDR3 is TGTGCCAGCAGCTCACTTTCAGGGGCTGGTGAAAAACTGTTTTTT. It translates to CASSSLSGAGEKLFF.

The J gene is TRBJ1-1, the V gene TRBV15, with a tentative D call TRBD1 (5 bases). Trimming took off 5 bases at V and 8 bases at J, with 33 bases between the two ends. The V gene's germline CDR1 is LNHNV and CDR2 YYDKDF (reference sequence). CDR3 length equals 19 residues. This CDR3 is CATSGRGSGEYGWGPEAFF. Here the CDR3 DNA reads TGTGCCACCAGCGGAAGAGGTAGCGGAGAGTATGGGTGGGGACCCGAAGCTTTCTTT.

This clone was observed once. The gene calls are TRBV6-6 and TRBJ1-1, with D possibly matching TRBD1 (6 bases). Germline CDR1 MNHNY, CDR2 SVGAGI (reference sequence). Trimming pared 6 bases from V and 5 bases from J, leaving 22 bases between. This CDR3 contains 16 residues. The CDR3 DNA reads as TGTGCCAGCAGGGAACCTCAGGGGCCGCCAGGGACTGAAGCTTTCTTT. Translated, it gives CASREPQGPPGTEAFF.

The chain employs TRBV7-2 and TRBJ1-2; D is unresolved. In germline, CDR1 is SGHTA, CDR2 FQGNSA. This CDR3 is built from 13 residues. Trimming left V 2 bases short and J 2 bases short, with 6 bases between. The CDR3 region has the DNA TGTGCCAGCAGCTTACTAGGGAACTATGGCTACACCTTC. It specifies CASSLLGNYGYTF. The whole variable domain, remainder taken from reference TRBV7-2 and TRBJ1-2, is GAGVSQSPSNKVTEKGKDVELRCDPISGHTALYWYRQSLGQGLEFLIYFQGNSAPDKSGLPSDRFSAERTGGSVSTLTIQRTQQEDSAVYLCASSLLGNYGYTFGSGTRLTVV.

The chain combines TRBV6-5 with TRBJ1-1; D unclear. Germline lookup yields CDR1 MNHEY and CDR2 SVGAGI. CDR3 length: 12 residues. V was cut by 6 bases and J by 4 bases, with 9 bases left in between. The CDR3 DNA reads TGTGCCAGCAGATACCGTACCACTGAAGCTTTCTTT. Its protein product is CASRYRTTEAFF.

The chain employs TRBV7-9 and TRBJ2-7; unclear D gene. The V end was cut by 5 bases, the J end by 3 bases, with 5 bases between. The CDR3 is 11 amino acids. The germline V gene encodes CDR1 SEHNR and CDR2 FQNEAQ (reference sequence). The CDR3 region is CASSPDYEQYF. CDR3 bases: TGTGCCAGCAGCCCCGACTACGAGCAGTACTTC.